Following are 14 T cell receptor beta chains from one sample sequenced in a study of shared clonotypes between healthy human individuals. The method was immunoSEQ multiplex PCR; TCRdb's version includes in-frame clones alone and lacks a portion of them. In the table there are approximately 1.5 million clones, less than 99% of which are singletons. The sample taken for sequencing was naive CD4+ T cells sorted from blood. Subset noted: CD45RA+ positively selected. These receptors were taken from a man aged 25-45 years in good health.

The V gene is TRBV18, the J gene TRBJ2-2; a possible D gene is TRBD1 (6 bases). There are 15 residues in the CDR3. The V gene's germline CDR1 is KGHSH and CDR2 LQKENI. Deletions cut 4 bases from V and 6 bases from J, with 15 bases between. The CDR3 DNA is TGTGCCAGCTCACGCGAGGGCAGGGGCCCCGGGGAGCTGTTTTTT. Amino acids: CASSREGRGPGELFF.

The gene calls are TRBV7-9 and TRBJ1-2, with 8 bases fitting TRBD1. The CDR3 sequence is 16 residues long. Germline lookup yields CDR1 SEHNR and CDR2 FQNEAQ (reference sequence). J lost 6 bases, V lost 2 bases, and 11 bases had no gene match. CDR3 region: CASSLTGGRGLDGYTF. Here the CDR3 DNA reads TGTGCCAGCAGCTTAACAGGCGGCAGGGGGCTAGATGGCTACACCTTC. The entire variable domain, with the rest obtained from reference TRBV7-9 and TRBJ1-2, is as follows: DTGVSQNPRHKITKRGQNVTFRCDPISEHNRLYWYRQTLGQGPEFLTYFQNEAQLEKSRLLSDRFSAERPKGSFSTLEIQRTEQGDSAMYLCASSLTGGRGLDGYTFGSGTRLTVV.

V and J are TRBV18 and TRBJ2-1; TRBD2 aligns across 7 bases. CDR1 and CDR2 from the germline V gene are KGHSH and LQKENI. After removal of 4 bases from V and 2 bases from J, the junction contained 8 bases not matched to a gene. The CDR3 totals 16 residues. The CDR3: CASSLPPGGAYNEQFF. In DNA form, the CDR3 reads TGTGCCAGCTCACTCCCGCCGGGAGGAGCCTACAATGAGCAGTTCTTC. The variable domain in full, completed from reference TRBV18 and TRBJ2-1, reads NAGVMQNPRHLVRRRGQEARLRCSPMKGHSHVYWYRQLPEEGLKFMVYLQKENIIDESGMPKERFSAEFPKEGPSILRIQQVVRGDSAAYFCASSLPPGGAYNEQFFGPGTRLTVL.

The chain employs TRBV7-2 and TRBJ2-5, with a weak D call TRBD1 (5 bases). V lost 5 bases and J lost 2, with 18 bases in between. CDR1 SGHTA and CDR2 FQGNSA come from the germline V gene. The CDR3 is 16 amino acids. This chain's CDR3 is CASSRLRAKTQETQYF. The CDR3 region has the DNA TGTGCCAGCAGCCGACTCAGGGCAAAAACACAAGAGACCCAGTACTTC.

The CDR3 DNA reads TGTGCCATCTCCGGGGACTCCTCAAGCTCCTACGAGCAGTACTTC. The encoded protein is CAISGDSSSSYEQYF. The chain is built from TRBV10-3 and TRBJ2-7, with a weak D call TRBD2 (6 bases). Between the trimmed V and J ends, which lost 8 bases and 0 bases, there was a span of 17 bases. Germline V CDR1 and CDR2: ENHRY, SYGVKD. The CDR3 totals 15 residues.

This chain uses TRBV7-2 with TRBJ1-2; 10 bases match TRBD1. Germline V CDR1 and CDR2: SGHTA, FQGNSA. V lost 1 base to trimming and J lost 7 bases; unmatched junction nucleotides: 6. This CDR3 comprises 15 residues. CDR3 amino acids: CASSLGDRGRSGYTF. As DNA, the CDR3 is TGTGCCAGCAGCTTAGGCGACAGGGGGCGCTCTGGCTACACCTTC.

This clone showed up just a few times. The CDR3 protein is CASSLTTGTPNTGELFF. CDR3 nucleotide sequence: TGTGCCAGCTCACTAACAACCGGGACACCGAACACCGGGGAGCTGTTTTTT. The chain uses TRBV18 and TRBJ2-2, with D possibly matching TRBD1 (6 bases). V lost 4 bases and J lost 0, with 15 bases in between. The CDR3 is 17 amino acids. Per germline, CDR1 KGHSH and CDR2 LQKENI.

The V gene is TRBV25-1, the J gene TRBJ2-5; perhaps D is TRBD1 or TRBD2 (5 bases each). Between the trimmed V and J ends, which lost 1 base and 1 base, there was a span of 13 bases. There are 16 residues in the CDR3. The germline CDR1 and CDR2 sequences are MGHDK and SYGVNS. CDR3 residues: CASSESPGAGQETQYF. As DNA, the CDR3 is TGTGCCAGCAGTGAATCCCCCGGGGCCGGCCAAGAGACCCAGTACTTC.

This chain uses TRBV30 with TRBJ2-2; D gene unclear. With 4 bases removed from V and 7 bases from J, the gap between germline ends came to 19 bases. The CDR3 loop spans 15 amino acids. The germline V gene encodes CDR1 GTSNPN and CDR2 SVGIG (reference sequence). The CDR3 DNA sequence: TGTGCCTGGATGCTATATGGCCGGAACGGCGGGGAGCTGTTTTTT. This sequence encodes CAWMLYGRNGGELFF.

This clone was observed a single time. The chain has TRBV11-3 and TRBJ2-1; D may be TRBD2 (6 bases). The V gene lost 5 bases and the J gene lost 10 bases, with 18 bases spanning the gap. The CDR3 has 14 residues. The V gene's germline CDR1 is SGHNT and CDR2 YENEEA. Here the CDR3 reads CASSQLSGVGEQFF. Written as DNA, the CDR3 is TGTGCCAGCAGCCAACTATCGGGGGTGGGCGAGCAGTTCTTC.

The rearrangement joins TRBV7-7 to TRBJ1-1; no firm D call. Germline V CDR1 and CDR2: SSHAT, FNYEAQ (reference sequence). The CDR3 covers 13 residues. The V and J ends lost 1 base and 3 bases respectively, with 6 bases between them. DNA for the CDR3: TGTGCCAGCAGCTTAGGGCAGTACACTGAAGCTTTCTTT. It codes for CASSLGQYTEAFF. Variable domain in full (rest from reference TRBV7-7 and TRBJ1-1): GAGVSQSPRYKVTKRGQDVTLRCDPISSHATLYWYQQALGQGPEFLTYFNYEAQPDKSGLPSDRFSAERPEGSISTLTIQRTEQRDSAMYRCASSLGQYTEAFFGQGTRLTVV.

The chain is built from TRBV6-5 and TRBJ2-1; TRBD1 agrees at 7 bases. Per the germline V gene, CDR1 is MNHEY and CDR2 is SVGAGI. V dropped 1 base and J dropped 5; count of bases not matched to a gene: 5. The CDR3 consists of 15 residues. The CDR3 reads CASSYFPTGNNEQFF. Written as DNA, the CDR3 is TGTGCCAGCAGTTACTTCCCGACAGGGAACAATGAGCAGTTCTTC.

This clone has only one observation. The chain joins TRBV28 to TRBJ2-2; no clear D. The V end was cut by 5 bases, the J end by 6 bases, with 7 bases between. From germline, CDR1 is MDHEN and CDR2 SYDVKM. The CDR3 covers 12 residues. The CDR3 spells CASSVRSGELFF. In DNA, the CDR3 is TGTGCCAGCAGTGTCCGGTCCGGGGAGCTGTTTTTT.

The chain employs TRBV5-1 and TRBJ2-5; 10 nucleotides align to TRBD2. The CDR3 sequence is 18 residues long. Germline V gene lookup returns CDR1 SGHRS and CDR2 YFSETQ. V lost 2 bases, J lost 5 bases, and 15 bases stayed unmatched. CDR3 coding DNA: TGCGCCAGCAGCTTAACTAGCGGGATTACTTTCAGCGGGGAGACCCAGTACTTC. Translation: CASSLTSGITFSGETQYF.